This passage covers 22 T cell receptor beta chains from one sample sequenced in a study of cytomegalovirus exposure and HLA in healthy donors. PCR primers comprised 60 Vbeta and 13 Jbeta primers. Clones were sequenced by immunoSEQ multiplex PCR, and TCRdb holds only the in-frame ones, with some missing. The table records 100,000 to 150,000 clones, 78% of them present only once. The sample was PBMCs. The receptor source for this set is a man aged 25-40 years in good health and CMV-seropositive.

This clone was detected once. The rearrangement joins TRBV4-3 to TRBJ1-2; the D is unclear. CDR1 LGHNA and CDR2 YSLEER come from the germline V gene. This CDR3 is 15 amino acids long. V was shortened by 4 bases and J by 6 bases, with 18 bases between the two germline ends. The CDR3 coding sequence is TGCGCCAGCAGCCTGGGCCCTGGAGGCCAGGATGGCTACACCTTC. Encoded protein: CASSLGPGGQDGYTF.

V and J are TRBV4-3 and TRBJ2-2, with TRBD2 identical over 8 bases. This CDR3 contains 15 residues. Germline CDR1 and CDR2: LGHNA and YSLEER. The J segment lost 7 bases and the V segment lost 4 bases, leaving 8 bases of the junction unmatched. This CDR3 is CASSLRAGEVGELFF. The CDR3 DNA reads TGCGCCAGCAGCCTCCGAGCGGGAGAGGTCGGGGAGCTGTTTTTT.

The V and J genes are TRBV4-2 and TRBJ1-4; D uncertain. Germline V lookup: CDR1 LGHNA, CDR2 YNFKEQ. Trimming pared 0 bases from V and 1 base from J, leaving 6 bases between. The CDR3 spans 15 residues. CDR3 nucleotides: TGTGCCAGCAGCCAAGAATCCGGAACTAATGAAAAACTGTTTTTT. Its translation: CASSQESGTNEKLFF.

The chain joins TRBV5-5 to TRBJ2-3; the D gene is possibly TRBD2 (5 bases). The germline CDR1 and CDR2 sequences are SGHKS and YYEKEE (reference sequence). The CDR3 length is 14 residues. V lost 1 base and J 1 base, leaving 7 bases between the germline ends. The CDR3 nucleotides are TGTGCCAGCAGCTTGATTAGCGGCACAGATACGCAGTATTTT. It encodes CASSLISGTDTQYF.

A single count supports this clone. The chain couples TRBV11-2 to TRBJ2-1; D is possibly TRBD1 (6 bases). Germline CDR1 SGHAT, CDR2 FQNNGV. The CDR3 contains 15 residues. Trimming removed 1 base from V and 6 bases from J, with 13 bases in between. Here the CDR3 reads CASSLVQGLGNEQFF. CDR3 in DNA: TGTGCCAGCAGCTTAGTACAGGGTTTGGGCAATGAGCAGTTCTTC.

V is TRBV5-1 and J is TRBJ2-1; D unresolved. Germline CDR1 and CDR2: SGHRS and YFSETQ. CDR3 length: 15 residues. V was cut by 0 bases and J by 2 bases, with 9 bases left in between. Here the CDR3 DNA reads TGCGCCAGCAGCTTGGCGTTGAGTACCTACAATGAGCAGTTCTTC. The encoded protein is CASSLALSTYNEQFF.

The rearrangement joins TRBV19 to TRBJ2-7, with 8 bases that match TRBD1. The CDR3 totals 15 residues. V trimming: 6 bases; J trimming: 3 bases; junction bases outside the gene matches: 10. The germline CDR1 and CDR2 sequences are LNHDA and SQIVND (reference sequence). In DNA form, the CDR3 reads TGTGCCAGTAGGTTCGGGCACAGGGGGAGCTACGAGCAGTACTTC. This encodes CASRFGHRGSYEQYF.

V and J are TRBV5-5 and TRBJ2-5; 9 bases align to TRBD2. V gave up 0 bases and J gave up 2 bases; unmatched junction bases: 11. Germline-derived CDR1 and CDR2 are SGHKS and YYEKEE (reference sequence). This CDR3 is 18 amino acids long. The CDR3 loop is CASSLGPLAGTPQETQYF. The CDR3 region has the DNA TGTGCCAGCAGCTTGGGCCCCCTAGCGGGAACCCCACAAGAGACCCAGTACTTC.

A word on this clone: One end of the junction fails to match germline, which may point to a read error. This chain connects TRBV29-1 to TRBJ1-1, with a possible D match to TRBD1 (5 bases). The CDR3 is 8 amino acids. The V gene's germline CDR1 is SQVTM and CDR2 ANQGSEA. This chain's CDR3 is CSVEGQSF. In DNA form, the CDR3 reads TGCAGCGTTGAAGGACAGTCATTT.

The V call is TRBV5-5, the J call TRBJ2-1; tentatively, D is TRBD2 (5 bases). Germline V gene data show CDR1 as SGHKS and CDR2 as YYEKEE (reference sequence). The CDR3 sequence is 12 residues long. The ends were cut back, 3 bases at V and 9 bases at J, with 10 bases in the middle. The CDR3 DNA is TGTGCCAGCAGCTCTCCACTAGGTGAGCAGTTCTTC. Its translation: CASSSPLGEQFF. Looking up the rest from reference TRBV5-5 and TRBJ2-1 gives the full variable domain: DAGVTQSPTHLIKTRGQQVTLRCSPISGHKSVSWYQQVLGQGPQFIFQYYEKEERGRGNFPDRFSARQFPNYSSELNVNALLLGDSALYLCASSSPLGEQFFGPGTRLTVL.

The chain joins TRBV2 to TRBJ2-1, with no clear D. Trimming shortened V by 3 bases and J by 6 bases, and 3 bases separated the two germline ends. The CDR3 length is 11 residues. Germline loops: CDR1 SNHLY, CDR2 FYNNEI. CDR3 sequence (DNA): TGTGCCAGCAGTGACAGCAATGAGCAGTTCTTC. It is translated as CASSDSNEQFF.

The chain uses TRBV2 and TRBJ2-7; TRBD1 aligns across 10 bases. Trimming removed 7 bases from V and 2 bases from J; junction bases left unmatched: 2. Germline CDR1 and CDR2: SNHLY and FYNNEI. The CDR3 spans 13 residues. The CDR3 here is CASKGQGPYEQYF. The CDR3 bases are TGTGCCAGCAAGGGACAGGGGCCCTACGAGCAGTACTTC. The variable domain in full, completed from reference TRBV2 and TRBJ2-7, reads EPEVTQTPSHQVTQMGQEVILRCVPISNHLYFYWYRQILGQKVEFLVSFYNNEISEKSEIFDDQFSVERPDGSNFTLKIRSTKLEDSAMYFCASKGQGPYEQYFGPGTRLTVT.

V gene TRBV5-1 combines with J gene TRBJ1-2; 7 nucleotides match TRBD1. The germline CDR1 and CDR2 sequences are SGHRS and YFSETQ. This CDR3 has 17 residues. The J segment lost 4 bases and the V segment lost 3 bases, leaving 15 bases of the junction unmatched. CDR3 protein: CASSSRIPGGVGYGYTF. The CDR3 nucleotides read TGCGCCAGCAGCTCCCGAATTCCAGGGGGAGTAGGCTATGGCTACACCTTC.

The chain recombines TRBV7-9 with TRBJ2-5, with TRBD1 as a possible D gene (6 bases). CDR1 is SEHNR and CDR2 is FQNEAQ in the germline V gene (reference sequence). The CDR3 has 14 amino acids. V lost 3 bases, J lost 0 bases, and 8 bases lay in between. CDR3 DNA sequence: TGTGCCAGCAGCTTCGGACAGAACCAAGAGACCCAGTACTTC. This sequence encodes CASSFGQNQETQYF.

The chain recombines TRBV7-8 with TRBJ1-3; D is unclear. The germline V gene has CDR1 SGHVS and CDR2 FQNEAQ. V was cut by 5 bases and J by 7 bases, with 15 bases left in between. This CDR3 is 14 amino acids long. CDR3 in amino acids: CASSLEGQANTIYF. The CDR3 DNA reads TGTGCCAGCAGCCTTGAGGGTCAGGCGAACACCATATATTTT.

This chain connects TRBV7-9 to TRBJ2-2; no clear D. Germline CDR1 reads SEHNR; CDR2 reads FQNEAQ (reference sequence). The CDR3 is 14 residues long. V dropped 2 bases and J dropped 2 bases, with 6 bases sitting between them. CDR3 loop: CASSLRSNTGELFF. As DNA, the CDR3 is TGTGCCAGCAGCTTAAGGAGCAACACCGGGGAGCTGTTTTTT.

The CDR3 sequence: CASSSISGDTWGNTGELFF. CDR3 nucleotides: TGTGCCAGCAGCTCTATTAGCGGGGATACTTGGGGAAACACCGGGGAGCTGTTTTTT. The chain employs TRBV13 and TRBJ2-2; 8 nucleotides agree with TRBD2. The CDR3 contains 19 residues. J lost 2 bases, V lost 4 bases, and 15 bases had no gene match. Germline lookup yields CDR1 PRHDT and CDR2 FYEKMQ (reference sequence).

Here the CDR3 reads CASSFQGADTEAFF. The CDR3 DNA reads as TGCGCCAGCAGCTTTCAGGGGGCGGACACTGAAGCTTTCTTT. The chain has TRBV5-1 and TRBJ1-1; 8 nucleotides agree with TRBD1. J gave up 3 bases and V 2 bases, and 3 bases lay outside the gene matches. CDR3 length: 14 residues. Germline-derived CDR1 and CDR2 are SGHRS and YFSETQ.

The chain has TRBV14 and TRBJ2-6, with 7 bases aligning to TRBD1. CDR1 is SGHDN, CDR2 FVKESK, per germline. V gave up 0 bases and J gave up 1 base; unmatched junction bases: 9. The CDR3 has 19 amino acids. CDR3 protein: CASSQELDRNPSGANVLTF. The CDR3 nucleotides are TGTGCCAGCAGCCAAGAGCTGGACAGGAATCCGTCTGGGGCCAACGTCCTGACTTTC.

The chain has TRBV27 and TRBJ2-7; D unclear. Germline loops: CDR1 MNHEY, CDR2 SMNVEV (reference sequence). The CDR3 is 15 residues long. V was pared by 8 bases and J by 0 bases, with 17 bases between. The CDR3, as DNA: TGTGCCAGCTCCCCCCGCGCGCGTGGCTCCTACGAGCAGTACTTC. Amino acids: CASSPRARGSYEQYF.

The chain is built from TRBV5-1 and TRBJ2-7; TRBD2 agrees at 9 bases. With 4 bases clipped from V and 2 bases from J, the junction kept 7 bases outside the gene matches. CDR1 and CDR2 from the germline V gene are SGHRS and YFSETQ. The CDR3 is 15 residues long. CDR3 DNA sequence: TGCGCCAGCAGCCTAGAGGCGGGGGGGGCCTACGAGCAGTACTTC. The encoded protein is CASSLEAGGAYEQYF.

The chain joins TRBV7-2 to TRBJ2-5; TRBD1 might be the D (6 bases). The CDR3 is 14 residues long. Germline assignment: CDR1 SGHTA and CDR2 FQGNSA. Trimming removed 5 bases at V and 4 bases at J, with 14 bases between. The CDR3 loop is CASSTQGKGETQYF. For the CDR3, the DNA is TGTGCCAGCAGCACCCAGGGGAAGGGAGAGACCCAGTACTTC. Combining the CDR3 with reference TRBV7-2 and TRBJ2-5 gives the whole variable domain GAGVSQSPSNKVTEKGKDVELRCDPISGHTALYWYRQSLGQGLEFLIYFQGNSAPDKSGLPSDRFSAERTGGSVSTLTIQRTQQEDSAVYLCASSTQGKGETQYFGPGTRLLVL.